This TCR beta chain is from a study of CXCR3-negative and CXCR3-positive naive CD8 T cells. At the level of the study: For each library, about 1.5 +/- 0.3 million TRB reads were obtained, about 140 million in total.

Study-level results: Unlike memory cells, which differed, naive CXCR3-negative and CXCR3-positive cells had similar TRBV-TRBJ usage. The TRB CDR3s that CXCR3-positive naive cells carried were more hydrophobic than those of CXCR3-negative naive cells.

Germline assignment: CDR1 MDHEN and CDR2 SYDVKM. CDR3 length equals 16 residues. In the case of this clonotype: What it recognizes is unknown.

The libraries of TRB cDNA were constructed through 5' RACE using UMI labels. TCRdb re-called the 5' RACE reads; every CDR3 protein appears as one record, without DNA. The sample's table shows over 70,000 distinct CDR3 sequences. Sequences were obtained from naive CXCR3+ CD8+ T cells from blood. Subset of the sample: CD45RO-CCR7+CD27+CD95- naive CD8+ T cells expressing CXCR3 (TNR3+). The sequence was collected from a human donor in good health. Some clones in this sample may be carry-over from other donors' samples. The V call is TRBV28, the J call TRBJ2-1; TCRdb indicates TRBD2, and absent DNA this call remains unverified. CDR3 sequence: CASSFPAGTSYNEQFF. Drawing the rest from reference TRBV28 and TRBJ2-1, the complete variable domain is DVKVTQSSRYLVKRTGEKVFLECVQDMDHENMFWYRQDPGLGLRLIYFSYDVKMKEKGDIPEGYSVSREKKERFSLILESASTNQTSMYLCASSFPAGTSYNEQFFGPGTRLTVL.